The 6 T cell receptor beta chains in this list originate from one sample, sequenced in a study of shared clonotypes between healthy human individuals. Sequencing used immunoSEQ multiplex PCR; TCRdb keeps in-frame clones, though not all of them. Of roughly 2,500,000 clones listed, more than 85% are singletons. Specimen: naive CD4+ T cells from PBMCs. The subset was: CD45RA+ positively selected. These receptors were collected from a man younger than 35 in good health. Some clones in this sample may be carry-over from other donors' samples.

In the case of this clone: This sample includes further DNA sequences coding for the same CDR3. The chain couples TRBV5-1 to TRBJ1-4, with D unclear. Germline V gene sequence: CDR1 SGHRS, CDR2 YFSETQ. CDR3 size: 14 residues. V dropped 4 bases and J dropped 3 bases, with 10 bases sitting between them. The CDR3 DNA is TGCGCCAGCAGCCTTGGACGGTCTAATGAAAAACTGTTTTTT. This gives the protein CASSLGRSNEKLFF.

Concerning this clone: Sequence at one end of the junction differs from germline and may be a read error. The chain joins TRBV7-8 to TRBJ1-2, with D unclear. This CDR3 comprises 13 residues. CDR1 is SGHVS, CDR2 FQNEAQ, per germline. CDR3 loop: CASTLDTNYGYTF. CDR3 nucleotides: TGTGCCAGCACCTTAGACACGAACTATGGCTACACCTTC.

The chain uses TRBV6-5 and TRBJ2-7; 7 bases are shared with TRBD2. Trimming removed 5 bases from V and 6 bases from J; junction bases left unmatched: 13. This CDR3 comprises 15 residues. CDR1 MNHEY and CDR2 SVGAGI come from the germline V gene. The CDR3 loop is CASSHPGPGGGEQYF. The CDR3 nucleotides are TGTGCCAGCAGTCACCCGGGACCGGGGGGTGGCGAGCAGTACTTC.

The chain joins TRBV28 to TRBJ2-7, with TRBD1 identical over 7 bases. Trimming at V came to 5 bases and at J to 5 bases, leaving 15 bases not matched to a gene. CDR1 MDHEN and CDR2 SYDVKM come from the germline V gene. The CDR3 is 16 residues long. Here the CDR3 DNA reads TGTGCCAGCAGTCCGACTCGACAGGGTTATATTGACGAGCAGTACTTC. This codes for CASSPTRQGYIDEQYF.

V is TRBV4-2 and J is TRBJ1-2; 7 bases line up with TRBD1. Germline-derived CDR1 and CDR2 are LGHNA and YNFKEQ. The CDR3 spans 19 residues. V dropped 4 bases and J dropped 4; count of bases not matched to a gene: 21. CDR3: CASSREGLGVGDRGYGYTF. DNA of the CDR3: TGTGCCAGCAGCCGAGAAGGGCTGGGGGTAGGGGACAGAGGCTATGGCTACACCTTC.

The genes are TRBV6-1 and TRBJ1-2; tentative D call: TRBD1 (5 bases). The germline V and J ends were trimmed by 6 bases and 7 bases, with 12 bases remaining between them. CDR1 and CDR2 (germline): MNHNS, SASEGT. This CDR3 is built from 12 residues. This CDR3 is CASRYGDGGYTF. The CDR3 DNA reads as TGTGCCAGCAGGTATGGGGACGGTGGCTACACCTTC.